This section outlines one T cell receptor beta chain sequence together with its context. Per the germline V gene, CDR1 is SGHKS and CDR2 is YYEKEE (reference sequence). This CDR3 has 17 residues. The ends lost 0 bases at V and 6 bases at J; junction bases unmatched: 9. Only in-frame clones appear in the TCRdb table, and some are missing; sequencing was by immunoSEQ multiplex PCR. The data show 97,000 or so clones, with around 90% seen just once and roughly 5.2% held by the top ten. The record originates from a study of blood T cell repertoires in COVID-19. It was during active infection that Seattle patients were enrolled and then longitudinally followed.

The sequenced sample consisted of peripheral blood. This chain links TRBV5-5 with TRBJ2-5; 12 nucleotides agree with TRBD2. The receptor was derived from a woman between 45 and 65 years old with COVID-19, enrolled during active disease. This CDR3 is CASSLDPSGGAGKTQYF. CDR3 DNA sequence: TGTGCCAGCAGCTTGGACCCTAGCGGGGGGGCAGGAAAGACCCAGTACTTC. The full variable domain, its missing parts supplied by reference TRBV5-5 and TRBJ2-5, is DAGVTQSPTHLIKTRGQQVTLRCSPISGHKSVSWYQQVLGQGPQFIFQYYEKEERGRGNFPDRFSARQFPNYSSELNVNALLLGDSALYLCASSLDPSGGAGKTQYFGPGTRLLVL.